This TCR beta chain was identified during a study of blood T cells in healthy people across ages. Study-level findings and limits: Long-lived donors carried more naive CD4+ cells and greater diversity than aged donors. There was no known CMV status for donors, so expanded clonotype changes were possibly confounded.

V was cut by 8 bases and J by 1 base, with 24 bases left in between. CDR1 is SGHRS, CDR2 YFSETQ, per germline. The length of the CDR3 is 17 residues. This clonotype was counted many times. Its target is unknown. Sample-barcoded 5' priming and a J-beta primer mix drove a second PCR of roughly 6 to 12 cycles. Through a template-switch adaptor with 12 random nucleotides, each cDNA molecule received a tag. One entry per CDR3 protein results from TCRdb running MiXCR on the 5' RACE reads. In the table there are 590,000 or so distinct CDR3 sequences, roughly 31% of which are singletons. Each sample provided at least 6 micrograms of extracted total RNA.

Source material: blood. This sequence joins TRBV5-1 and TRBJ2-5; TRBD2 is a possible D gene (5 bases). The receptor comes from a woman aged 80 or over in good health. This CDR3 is CASTRRPPGRGQETQYF. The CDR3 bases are TGCGCCAGTACCCGAAGGCCACCTGGTCGGGGCCAAGAGACCCAGTACTTC.